Sequencing of this T cell receptor beta chain was carried out in a study of beta chain features in type 1 diabetes. Study at large: Age and gender were similar between patients and healthy donors, as were cell yields.

Reverse transcription of all isolated RNA meant that expressed TCRB transcripts were sequenced. The repertoire was sequenced with immunoSEQ multiplex PCR; TCRdb's copy has only in-frame clones and lacks some. This sample has roughly 500,000 clones, with approximately 28% found just once. Overall study findings and caveats: A PCR bias possibly favoring shorter templates would apply equally to patients and controls. When VDJ junctions were examined, type 1 diabetes patients showed fewer insertions and more deletions.

This clone was detected a few times. Its specificity is not known. CDR3 length: 14 residues. Germline V gives CDR1 GTSNPN, CDR2 SVGIG (reference sequence). V was trimmed by 4 bases and J by 6 bases, leaving 18 bases between them. The clonotype comes from a man between 18 and 29 years old in good health. What was sequenced was naive CD4+ T cells from blood. This rearrangement joins TRBV30 to TRBJ1-1; D gene ambiguous. CDR3 nucleotides: TGTGCCTGGACTAGACTGACCGAAGGCGCTGAAGCTTTCTTT. Translation: CAWTRLTEGAEAFF.